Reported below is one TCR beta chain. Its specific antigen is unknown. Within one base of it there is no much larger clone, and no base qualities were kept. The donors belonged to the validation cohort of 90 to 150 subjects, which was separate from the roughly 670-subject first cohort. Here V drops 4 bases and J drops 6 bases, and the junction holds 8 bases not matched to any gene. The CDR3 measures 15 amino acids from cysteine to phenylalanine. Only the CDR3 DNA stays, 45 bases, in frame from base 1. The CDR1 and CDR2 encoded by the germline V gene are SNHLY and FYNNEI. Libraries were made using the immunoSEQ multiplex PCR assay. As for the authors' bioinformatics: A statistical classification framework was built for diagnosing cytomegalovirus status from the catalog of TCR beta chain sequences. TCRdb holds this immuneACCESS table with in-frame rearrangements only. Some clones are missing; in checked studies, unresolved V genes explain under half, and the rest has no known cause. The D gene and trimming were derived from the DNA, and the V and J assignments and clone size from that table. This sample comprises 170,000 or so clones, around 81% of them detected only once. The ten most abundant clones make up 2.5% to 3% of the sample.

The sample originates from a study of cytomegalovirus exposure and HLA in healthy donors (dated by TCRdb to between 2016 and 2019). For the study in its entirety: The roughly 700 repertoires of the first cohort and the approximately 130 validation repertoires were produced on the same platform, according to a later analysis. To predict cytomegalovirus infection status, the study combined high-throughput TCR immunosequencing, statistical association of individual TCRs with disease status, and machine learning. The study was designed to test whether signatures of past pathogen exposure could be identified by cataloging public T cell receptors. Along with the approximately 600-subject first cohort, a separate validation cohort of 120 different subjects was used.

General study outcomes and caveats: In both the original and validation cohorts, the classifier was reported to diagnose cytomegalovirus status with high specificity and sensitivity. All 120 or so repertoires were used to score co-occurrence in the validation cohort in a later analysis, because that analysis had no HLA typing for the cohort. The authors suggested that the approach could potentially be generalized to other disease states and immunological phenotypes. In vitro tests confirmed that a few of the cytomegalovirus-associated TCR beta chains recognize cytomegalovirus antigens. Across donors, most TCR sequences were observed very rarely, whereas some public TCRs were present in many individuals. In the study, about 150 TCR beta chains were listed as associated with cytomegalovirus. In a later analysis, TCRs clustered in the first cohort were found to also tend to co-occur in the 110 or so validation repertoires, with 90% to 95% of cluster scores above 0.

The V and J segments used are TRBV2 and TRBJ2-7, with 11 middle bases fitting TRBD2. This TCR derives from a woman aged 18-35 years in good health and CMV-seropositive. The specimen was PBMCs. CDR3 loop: CASSGLAGGPSEQYF. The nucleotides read TGTGCCAGCAGTGGCTTAGCGGGGGGGCCATCCGAGCAGTACTTC.